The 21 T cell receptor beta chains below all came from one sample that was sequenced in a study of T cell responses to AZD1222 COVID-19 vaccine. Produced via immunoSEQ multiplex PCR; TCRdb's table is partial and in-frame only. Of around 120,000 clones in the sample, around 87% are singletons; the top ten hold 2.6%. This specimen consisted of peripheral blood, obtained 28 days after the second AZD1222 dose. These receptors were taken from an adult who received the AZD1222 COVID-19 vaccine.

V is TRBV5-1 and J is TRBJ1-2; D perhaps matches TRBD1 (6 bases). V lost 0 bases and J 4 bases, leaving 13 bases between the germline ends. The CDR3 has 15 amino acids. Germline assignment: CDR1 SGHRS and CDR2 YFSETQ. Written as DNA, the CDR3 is TGCGCCAGCAGCTTGGTCGCCGGGGGCGGCTATGGCTACACCTTC. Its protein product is CASSLVAGGGYGYTF.

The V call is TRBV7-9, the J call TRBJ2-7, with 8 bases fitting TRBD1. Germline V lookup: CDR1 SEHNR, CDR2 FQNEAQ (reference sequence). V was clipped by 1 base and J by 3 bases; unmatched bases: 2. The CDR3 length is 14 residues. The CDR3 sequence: CASSLGGQVYEQYF. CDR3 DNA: TGTGCCAGCAGCTTAGGGGGACAGGTCTACGAGCAGTACTTC.

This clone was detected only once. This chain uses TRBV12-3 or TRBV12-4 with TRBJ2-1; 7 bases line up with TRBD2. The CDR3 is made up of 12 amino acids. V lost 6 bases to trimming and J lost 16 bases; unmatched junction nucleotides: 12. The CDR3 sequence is CASSPPGIAGFF. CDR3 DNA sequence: TGTGCCAGCAGCCCCCCGGGTATAGCGGGTTTCTTC.

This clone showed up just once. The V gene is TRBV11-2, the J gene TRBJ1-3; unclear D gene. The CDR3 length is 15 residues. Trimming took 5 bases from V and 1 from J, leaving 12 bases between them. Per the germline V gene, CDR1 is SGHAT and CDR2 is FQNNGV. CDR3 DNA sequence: TGTGCCAGCAGCACCCTCCCGCGTTCTGGAAACACCATATATTTT. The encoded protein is CASSTLPRSGNTIYF.

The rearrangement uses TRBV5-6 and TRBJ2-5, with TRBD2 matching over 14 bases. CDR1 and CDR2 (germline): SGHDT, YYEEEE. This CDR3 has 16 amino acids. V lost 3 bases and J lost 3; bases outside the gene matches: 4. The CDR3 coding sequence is TGTGCCAGCAGCTACCCGGGACTAGCGGGGGAAGAGACCCAGTACTTC. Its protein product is CASSYPGLAGEETQYF.

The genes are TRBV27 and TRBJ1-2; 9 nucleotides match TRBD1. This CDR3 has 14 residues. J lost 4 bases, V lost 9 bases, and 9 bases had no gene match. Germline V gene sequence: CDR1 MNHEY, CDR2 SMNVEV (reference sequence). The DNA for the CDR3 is TGTGCCAGTGGGACAGGGAGGTTGGGCTATGGCTACACCTTC. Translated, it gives CASGTGRLGYGYTF.

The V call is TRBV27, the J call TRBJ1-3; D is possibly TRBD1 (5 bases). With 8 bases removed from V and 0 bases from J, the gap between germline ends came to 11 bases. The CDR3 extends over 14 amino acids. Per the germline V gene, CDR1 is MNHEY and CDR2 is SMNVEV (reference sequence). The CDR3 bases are TGTGCCAGCGGTGGGGGGACCTCTGGAAACACCATATATTTT. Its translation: CASGGGTSGNTIYF.

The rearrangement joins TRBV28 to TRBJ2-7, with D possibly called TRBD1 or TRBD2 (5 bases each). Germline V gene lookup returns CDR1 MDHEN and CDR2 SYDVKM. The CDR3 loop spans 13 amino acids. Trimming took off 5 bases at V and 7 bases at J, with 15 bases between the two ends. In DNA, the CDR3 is TGTGCCAGCAGTCGGGACCGCCGAAGAGAGCAGTACTTC. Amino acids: CASSRDRRREQYF.

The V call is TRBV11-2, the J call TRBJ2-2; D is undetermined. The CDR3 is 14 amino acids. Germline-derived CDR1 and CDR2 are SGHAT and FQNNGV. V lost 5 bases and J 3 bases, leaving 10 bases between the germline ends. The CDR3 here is CASSPIGYTGELFF. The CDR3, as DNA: TGTGCCAGCAGCCCCATAGGATACACCGGGGAGCTGTTTTTT.

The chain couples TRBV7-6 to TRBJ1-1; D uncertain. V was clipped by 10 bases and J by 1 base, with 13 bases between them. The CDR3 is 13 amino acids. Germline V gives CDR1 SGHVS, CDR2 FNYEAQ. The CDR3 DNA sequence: TGTGCCACCACGGAATTCCAGAACACTGAAGCTTTCTTT. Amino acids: CATTEFQNTEAFF.

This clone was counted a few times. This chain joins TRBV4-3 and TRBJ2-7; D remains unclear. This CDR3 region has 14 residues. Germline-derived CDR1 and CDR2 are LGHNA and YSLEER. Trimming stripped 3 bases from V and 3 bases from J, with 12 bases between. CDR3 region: CASSQGITYYEQYF. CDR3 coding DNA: TGCGCCAGCAGCCAGGGGATAACCTACTACGAGCAGTACTTC.

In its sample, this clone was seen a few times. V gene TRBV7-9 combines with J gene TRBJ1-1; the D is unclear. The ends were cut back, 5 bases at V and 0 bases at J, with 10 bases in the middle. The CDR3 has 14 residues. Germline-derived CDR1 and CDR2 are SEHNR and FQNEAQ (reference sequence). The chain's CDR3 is CASSALDMNTEAFF. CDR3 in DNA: TGTGCCAGCAGCGCTCTAGATATGAACACTGAAGCTTTCTTT.

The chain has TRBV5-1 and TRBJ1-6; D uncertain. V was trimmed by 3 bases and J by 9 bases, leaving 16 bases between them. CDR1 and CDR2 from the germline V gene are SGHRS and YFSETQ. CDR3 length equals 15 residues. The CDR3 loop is CASSSYGPLSSPLHF. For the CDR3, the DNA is TGCGCCAGCAGCTCGTATGGGCCTCTAAGTTCACCCCTCCACTTT.

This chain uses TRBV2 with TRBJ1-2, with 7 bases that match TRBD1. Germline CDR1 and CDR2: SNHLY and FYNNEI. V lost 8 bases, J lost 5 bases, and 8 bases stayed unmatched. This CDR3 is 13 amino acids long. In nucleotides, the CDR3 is TGTGCCAGCGGGGACGACAGGGCATATGGCTACACCTTC. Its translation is CASGDDRAYGYTF.

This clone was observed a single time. The CDR3 nucleotides are TGTGCCAGCAGTTTCAACAGGAATTATGGCTACACCTTC. Translation gives CASSFNRNYGYTF. V usage is TRBV27 and J usage is TRBJ1-2; TRBD1 is a possible D gene (5 bases). The V and J ends lost 3 bases and 5 bases respectively, with 10 bases between them. Germline CDR1 reads MNHEY; CDR2 reads SMNVEV (reference sequence). The CDR3 runs to 13 residues.

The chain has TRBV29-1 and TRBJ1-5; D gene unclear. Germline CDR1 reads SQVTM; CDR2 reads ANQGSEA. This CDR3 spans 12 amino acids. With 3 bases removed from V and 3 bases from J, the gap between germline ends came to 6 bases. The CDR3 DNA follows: TGCAGCGTTGAGCCGGACAATCAGCCCCAGCATTTT. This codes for CSVEPDNQPQHF.

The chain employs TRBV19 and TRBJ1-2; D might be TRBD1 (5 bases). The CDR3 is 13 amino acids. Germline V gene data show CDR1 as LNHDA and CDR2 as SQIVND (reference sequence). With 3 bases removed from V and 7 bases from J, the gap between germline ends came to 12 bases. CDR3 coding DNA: TGTGCCAGTAGTATCGGGGGTCCTGCTGGCTACACCTTC. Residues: CASSIGGPAGYTF. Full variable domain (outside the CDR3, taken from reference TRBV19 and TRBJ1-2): DGGITQSPKYLFRKEGQNVTLSCEQNLNHDAMYWYRQDPGQGLRLIYYSQIVNDFQKGDIAEGYSVSREKKESFPLTVTSAQKNPTAFYLCASSIGGPAGYTFGSGTRLTVV.

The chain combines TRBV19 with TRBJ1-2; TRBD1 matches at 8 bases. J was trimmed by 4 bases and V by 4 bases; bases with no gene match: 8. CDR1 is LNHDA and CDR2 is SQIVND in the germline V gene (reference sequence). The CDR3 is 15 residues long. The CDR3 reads CASSSQGQGGYGYTF. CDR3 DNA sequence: TGTGCCAGTAGTAGCCAAGGACAGGGAGGCTATGGCTACACCTTC. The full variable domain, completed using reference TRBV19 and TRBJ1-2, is DGGITQSPKYLFRKEGQNVTLSCEQNLNHDAMYWYRQDPGQGLRLIYYSQIVNDFQKGDIAEGYSVSREKKESFPLTVTSAQKNPTAFYLCASSSQGQGGYGYTFGSGTRLTVV.

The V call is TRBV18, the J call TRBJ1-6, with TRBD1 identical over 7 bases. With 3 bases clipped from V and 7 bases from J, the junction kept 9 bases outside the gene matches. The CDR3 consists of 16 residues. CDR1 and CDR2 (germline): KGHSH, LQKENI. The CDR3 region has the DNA TGTGCCAGCTCACCGAACGGAGGGACAGTGAATTCACCCCTCCACTTT. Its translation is CASSPNGGTVNSPLHF.

CDR3 loop: CASSAWGRNQPQHF. DNA for the CDR3: TGTGCCAGCAGTGCTTGGGGAAGGAATCAGCCCCAGCATTTT. The chain couples TRBV2 to TRBJ1-5, with no clear D. The V gene lost 4 bases and the J gene lost 4 bases, with 11 bases spanning the gap. CDR3 length equals 14 residues. Per the germline V gene, CDR1 is SNHLY and CDR2 is FYNNEI.

CDR3 bases: TGTGCCAGCAGTTTAAGTATCATCGCTAAAGGCAATCAGCCCCAGCATTTT. Protein sequence: CASSLSIIAKGNQPQHF. V and J are TRBV28 and TRBJ1-5; no firm D call. Germline CDR1 and CDR2: MDHEN and SYDVKM. The CDR3 is 17 residues long. V was shortened by 2 bases and J by 2 bases, with 16 bases between the two germline ends. Full variable domain (rest looked up from reference TRBV28 and TRBJ1-5): DVKVTQSSRYLVKRTGEKVFLECVQDMDHENMFWYRQDPGLGLRLIYFSYDVKMKEKGDIPEGYSVSREKKERFSLILESASTNQTSMYLCASSLSIIAKGNQPQHFGDGTRLSIL.